These 20 T cell receptor beta chains originate from one sample sequenced in a study of shared clonotypes between healthy human individuals. Sequencing used immunoSEQ multiplex PCR; TCRdb keeps in-frame clones, though not all of them. The data show over 2 million clones, 85% to 95% seen once. The sample was naive CD4+ T cells sorted from blood. Subset here: CD45RA+ positively selected. The origin of the receptors is a man between 18 and 35 years old in good health.

This chain joins TRBV5-1 and TRBJ1-1, with no clear D. This CDR3 has 12 residues. The germline gives CDR1 SGHRS, CDR2 YFSETQ. Trimming shortened V by 0 bases and J by 5 bases, and 5 bases separated the two germline ends. CDR3 in amino acids: CASSLAETEAFF. CDR3 coding DNA: TGCGCCAGCAGCTTGGCCGAAACTGAAGCTTTCTTT.

The rearrangement joins TRBV28 to TRBJ1-1; D not certain. This CDR3 is 12 amino acids long. With 5 bases removed from V and 8 bases from J, the gap between germline ends came to 12 bases. Germline V lookup: CDR1 MDHEN, CDR2 SYDVKM. CDR3 DNA sequence: TGTGCCAGCAGTGGACTCAACCTAGAAGCTTTCTTT. Translating gives CASSGLNLEAFF.

This chain uses TRBV2 with TRBJ2-5, with 8 bases lining up with TRBD1. After removal of 4 bases from V and 4 bases from J, the junction contained 8 bases not matched to a gene. The CDR3 totals 15 residues. CDR1 is SNHLY, CDR2 FYNNEI, per germline. DNA for the CDR3: TGTGCCAGCAGTGGGACAGGGATGTATCGAGAGACCCAGTACTTC. It is translated as CASSGTGMYRETQYF.

J is TRBJ2-7 and V is TRBV18; D is undetermined. This CDR3 is 13 amino acids long. The germline gives CDR1 KGHSH, CDR2 LQKENI. V was shortened by 3 bases and J by 3 bases, with 9 bases between the two germline ends. The CDR3 sequence is CASSPNSDYEQYF. DNA for the CDR3: TGTGCCAGCTCACCGAACAGTGACTACGAGCAGTACTTC.

The chain employs TRBV4-3 and TRBJ2-3; 11 nucleotides match TRBD2. The CDR3 loop spans 19 amino acids. The J segment lost 3 bases and the V segment lost 0 bases, leaving 11 bases of the junction unmatched. CDR1 and CDR2 (germline): LGHNA, YSLEER. The CDR3 coding sequence is TGCGCCAGCAGCCAAGAACAGTCCATAGCGGGAGGGCAAACAGATACGCAGTATTTT. Translation gives CASSQEQSIAGGQTDTQYF.

V usage is TRBV28 and J usage is TRBJ2-7; D is ambiguous. Germline V CDR1 and CDR2: MDHEN, SYDVKM. V was cut by 2 bases and J by 6 bases, with 8 bases left in between. The CDR3 sequence is 12 residues long. CDR3 sequence: CASSLKGAEQYF. As DNA, the CDR3 is TGTGCCAGCAGTTTAAAAGGTGCCGAGCAGTACTTC.

The chain employs TRBV7-2 and TRBJ2-3, with 11 bases that match TRBD2. Unmatched junction bases numbered 16, after V lost 5 bases and J lost 3 bases. CDR1 is SGHTA, CDR2 FQGNSA, per germline. There are 19 residues in the CDR3. DNA of the CDR3: TGTGCCAGCAGCCCCCTATTCGGGGCTAGCGGGAGGAGGACAGATACGCAGTATTTT. Protein: CASSPLFGASGRRTDTQYF.

This chain connects TRBV4-1 to TRBJ2-3; no clear D gene. Trimming cost V 1 base and J 0 bases, with 8 bases left between them. CDR1 MGHRA and CDR2 YSYEKL come from the germline V gene. This CDR3 region has 15 residues. The CDR3 loop reads CASSQARVSTDTQYF. CDR3 coding DNA: TGCGCCAGCAGCCAAGCCCGGGTTAGCACAGATACGCAGTATTTT.

The chain links TRBV6-1 to TRBJ2-1; no firm D call. V was clipped by 4 bases and J by 4 bases, with 8 bases between them. The germline gives CDR1 MNHNS, CDR2 SASEGT. This CDR3 is built from 13 residues. The CDR3 DNA reads as TGTGCCAGCAGTGTACAGAAGTACAATGAGCAGTTCTTC. The encoded protein is CASSVQKYNEQFF.

In regard to this clone: At the DNA level, this CDR3 is encoded by other sequences in the same sample as well. The CDR3 DNA reads TGCAGTGCTAGAGTGAGCACTGAAGCTTTCTTT. It specifies CSARVSTEAFF. The V call is TRBV20-1, the J call TRBJ1-1, with D uncertain. The CDR3 covers 11 residues. With 1 base removed from V and 4 bases from J, the gap between germline ends came to 4 bases. CDR1 DFQATT and CDR2 SNEGSKA come from the germline V gene (reference sequence).

This sequence joins TRBV5-1 and TRBJ2-5; D perhaps matches TRBD2 (6 bases). Germline values: CDR1 SGHRS, CDR2 YFSETQ. The V end was cut by 4 bases, the J end by 4 bases, with 14 bases between. The CDR3 contains 14 residues. The CDR3 coding sequence is TGCGCCAGCAGCGCCCGACTAGAACGAGAGACCCAGTACTTC. Translated, it gives CASSARLERETQYF. The entire variable domain, with the rest obtained from reference TRBV5-1 and TRBJ2-5, is as follows: KAGVTQTPRYLIKTRGQQVTLSCSPISGHRSVSWYQQTPGQGLQFLFEYFSETQRNKGNFPGRFSGRQFSNSRSEMNVSTLELGDSALYLCASSARLERETQYFGPGTRLLVL.

This clone was recorded only once. The V and J genes are TRBV11-2 and TRBJ1-4, with D maybe TRBD1 (5 bases). The CDR3 is 14 amino acids. Germline assignment: CDR1 SGHAT and CDR2 FQNNGV. Trimming stripped 0 bases from V and 8 bases from J, with 10 bases between. Here the CDR3 reads CASSLEGRAEKLFF. The CDR3 DNA reads TGTGCCAGCAGCTTAGAAGGCAGGGCCGAAAAACTGTTTTTT.

V and J are TRBV5-1 and TRBJ2-1; 13 positions agree with TRBD2. The CDR3 contains 15 residues. The junction had 6 bases not matched to a gene; V was cut back by 4 bases and J by 8 bases. CDR1 is SGHRS, CDR2 YFSETQ, per germline. The CDR3 DNA reads TGCGCCAGCAGCGCGGGGACTAGCGGGATCGATGAGCAGTTCTTC. This translates into CASSAGTSGIDEQFF.

The chain couples TRBV5-1 to TRBJ1-2; 11 positions agree with TRBD1. The CDR3 runs 14 residues. Germline V gene sequence: CDR1 SGHRS, CDR2 YFSETQ. Losses at the gene ends were 3 bases for V and 6 bases for J; bases not matched to a gene: 4. CDR3 nucleotide sequence: TGCGCCAGCAGCTCCAGGACAGGGGGCGATGGCTACACCTTC. This sequence encodes CASSSRTGGDGYTF.

On this clone: An end of the junction differs from the germline gene, which may be a read error. The chain recombines TRBV7-7 with TRBJ1-2, with 7 bases aligning to TRBD1. Germline values: CDR1 SSHAT, CDR2 FNYEAQ (reference sequence). This CDR3 is built from 15 residues. CDR3: CASSLGDREGRGYTF. Written as DNA, the CDR3 is TGTGCTAGCAGCTTAGGAGACAGGGAGGGACGGGGCTACACCTTC.

This chain uses TRBV6-5 with TRBJ2-5, with a possible D match to TRBD2 (6 bases). The V gene lost 2 bases and the J gene lost 0 bases, with 10 bases spanning the gap. Germline CDR1 and CDR2: MNHEY and SVGAGI. CDR3 length: 15 residues. DNA for the CDR3: TGTGCCAGCAGTTACGGAGGGGCCCACCAAGAGACCCAGTACTTC. This sequence encodes CASSYGGAHQETQYF.

This chain uses TRBV4-1 with TRBJ2-1; D might be TRBD1 (6 bases). The germline gives CDR1 MGHRA, CDR2 YSYEKL. Trimming pared 2 bases from V and 4 bases from J, leaving 12 bases between. The CDR3 is made up of 15 amino acids. Written as DNA, the CDR3 is TGCGCCAGCAGCCAAAACAGGGTATGGTACAATGAGCAGTTCTTC. Protein product: CASSQNRVWYNEQFF.

The chain carries TRBV11-2 and TRBJ2-1; 13 bases fit TRBD2. V gave up 3 bases and J gave up 8 bases; unmatched junction bases: 10. The CDR3 loop spans 17 amino acids. The germline gives CDR1 SGHAT, CDR2 FQNNGV. The CDR3 loop is CASSFGQAGLAGDEQFF. The CDR3 DNA follows: TGTGCCAGCAGCTTTGGACAGGCCGGACTAGCGGGAGATGAGCAGTTCTTC. Full variable domain (remainder filled in from reference TRBV11-2 and TRBJ2-1): EAGVAQSPRYKIIEKRQSVAFWCNPISGHATLYWYQQILGQGPKLLIQFQNNGVVDDSQLPKDRFSAERLKGVDSTLKIQPAKLEDSAVYLCASSFGQAGLAGDEQFFGPGTRLTVL.

Concerning this clone: Other DNA sequences in the same sample also yield this CDR3. The chain carries TRBV18 and TRBJ2-7, with 11 bases matching TRBD1. This CDR3 is built from 15 residues. Trimming cost V 2 bases and J 3 bases; bases outside gene matches: 3. CDR1 and CDR2 (germline): KGHSH, LQKENI. This CDR3 is CASSPTGTGGYEQYF. The CDR3 DNA follows: TGTGCCAGCTCACCAACAGGGACAGGGGGCTACGAGCAGTACTTC.

The chain's CDR3 is CAWSSGKGEQYF. The CDR3, as DNA: TGTGCCTGGAGCTCCGGGAAAGGCGAGCAGTACTTC. V usage is TRBV30 and J usage is TRBJ2-7; D might be TRBD2 (5 bases). Germline V gene sequence: CDR1 GTSNPN, CDR2 SVGIG (reference sequence). Trimming stripped 3 bases from V and 6 bases from J, with 12 bases between. The CDR3 loop spans 12 amino acids.